The entry below describes one T cell receptor beta chain. The antigen is undetermined. The germline V gene has CDR1 MDHEN and CDR2 SYDVKM. The CDR3 is made up of 17 amino acids. After removal of 5 bases from V and 0 bases from J, the junction contained 12 bases not matched to a gene. The data derive from a study of cytomegalovirus exposure and HLA in healthy donors. General study points: An analysis done earlier found most TCR beta V segments productive about 87% or about 30% of the time. What a later analysis reportedly showed was that an Asian-associated ancestry cluster had fewer N-insertions than the approximately 700-donor mean. Rarity marked most TCR sequences, yet some public TCRs occurred in many donors. A likely sequencing artifact accounted for one observed cluster of highly shared sequence variants.

The PCR contained 60 Vbeta and 13 Jbeta primers. Produced via immunoSEQ multiplex PCR; TCRdb's table is partial and in-frame only. The sample gives tens of thousands of clones, 70% to 75% of which show up once; 22% is in the top ten. This clonotype originated in a woman aged 25 to 45 in good health and CMV-seropositive. This sequence joins TRBV28 and TRBJ1-2, with TRBD1 matching over 7 bases. What was sequenced was PBMCs. The CDR3 DNA follows: TGTGCCAGCAGTGGTTTGGGACAGATCGGATCTAACTATGGCTACACCTTC. Translated, it gives CASSGLGQIGSNYGYTF.